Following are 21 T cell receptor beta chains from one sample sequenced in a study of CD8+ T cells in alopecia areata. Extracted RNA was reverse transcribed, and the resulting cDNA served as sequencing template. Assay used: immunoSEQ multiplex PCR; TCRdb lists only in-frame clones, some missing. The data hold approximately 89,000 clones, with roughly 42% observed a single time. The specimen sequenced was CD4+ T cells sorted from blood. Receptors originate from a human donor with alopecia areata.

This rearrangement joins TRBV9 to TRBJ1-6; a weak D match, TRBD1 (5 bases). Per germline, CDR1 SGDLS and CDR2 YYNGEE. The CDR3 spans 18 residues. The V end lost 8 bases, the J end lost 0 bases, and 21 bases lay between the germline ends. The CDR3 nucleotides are TGTGCCAGTGGGCCAGGGATTTCCCAGAGCTCCTATAATTCACCCCTCCACTTT. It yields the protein CASGPGISQSSYNSPLHF.

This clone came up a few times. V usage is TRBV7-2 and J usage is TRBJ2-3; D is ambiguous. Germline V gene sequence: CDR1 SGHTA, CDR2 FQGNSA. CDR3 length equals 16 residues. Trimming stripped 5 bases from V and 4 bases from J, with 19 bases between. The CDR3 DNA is TGTGCCAGCAGCCAATTCGGGCAGTGGGGTCCAGATACGCAGTATTTT. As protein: CASSQFGQWGPDTQYF.

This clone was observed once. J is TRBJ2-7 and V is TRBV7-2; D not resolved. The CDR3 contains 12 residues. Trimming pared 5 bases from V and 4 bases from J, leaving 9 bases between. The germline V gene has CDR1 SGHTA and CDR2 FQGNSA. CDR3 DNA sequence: TGTGCCAGCAGCCTACAGAATTACGAGCAGTACTTC. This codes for CASSLQNYEQYF.

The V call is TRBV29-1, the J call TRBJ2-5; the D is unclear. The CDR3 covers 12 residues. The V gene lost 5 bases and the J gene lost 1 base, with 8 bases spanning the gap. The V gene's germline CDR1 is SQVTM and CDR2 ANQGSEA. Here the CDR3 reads CSVKAVQETQYF. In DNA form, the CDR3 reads TGCAGCGTTAAGGCAGTCCAAGAGACCCAGTACTTC.

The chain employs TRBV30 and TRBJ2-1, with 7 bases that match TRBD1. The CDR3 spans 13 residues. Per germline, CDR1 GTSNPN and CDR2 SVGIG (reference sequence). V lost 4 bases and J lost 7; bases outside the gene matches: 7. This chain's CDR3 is CAWTRQGRNEQFF. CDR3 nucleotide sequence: TGTGCCTGGACCCGACAGGGAAGGAATGAGCAGTTCTTC.

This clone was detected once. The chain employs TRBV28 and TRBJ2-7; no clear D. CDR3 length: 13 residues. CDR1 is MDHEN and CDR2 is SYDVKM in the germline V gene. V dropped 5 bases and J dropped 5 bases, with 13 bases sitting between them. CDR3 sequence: CASSPHALHEQYF. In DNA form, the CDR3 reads TGTGCCAGCAGTCCCCACGCTCTTCACGAGCAGTACTTC.

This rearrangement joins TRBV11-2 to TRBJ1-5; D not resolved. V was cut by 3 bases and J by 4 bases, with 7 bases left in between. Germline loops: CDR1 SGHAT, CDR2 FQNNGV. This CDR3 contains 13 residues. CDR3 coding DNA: TGTGCCAGCAGCTTGGCAGAGAATCAGCCCCAGCATTTT. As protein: CASSLAENQPQHF.

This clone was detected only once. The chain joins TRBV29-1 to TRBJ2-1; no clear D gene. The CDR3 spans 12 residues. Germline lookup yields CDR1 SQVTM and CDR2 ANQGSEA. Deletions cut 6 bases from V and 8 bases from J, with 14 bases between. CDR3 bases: TGCAGCGTGGAGCAAGTGAGGTATGAGCAGTTCTTC. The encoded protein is CSVEQVRYEQFF.

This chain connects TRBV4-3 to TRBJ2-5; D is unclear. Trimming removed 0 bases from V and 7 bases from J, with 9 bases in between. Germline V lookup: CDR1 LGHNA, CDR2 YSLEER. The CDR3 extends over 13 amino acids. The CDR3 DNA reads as TGCGCCAGCAGCCAAGAGAGGCACGGGACCCAGTACTTC. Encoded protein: CASSQERHGTQYF.

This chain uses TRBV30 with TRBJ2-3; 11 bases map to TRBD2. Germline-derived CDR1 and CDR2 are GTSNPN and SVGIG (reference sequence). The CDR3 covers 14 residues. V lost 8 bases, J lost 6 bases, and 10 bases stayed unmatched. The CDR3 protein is CAAGLAGAWDTQYF. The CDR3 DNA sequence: TGTGCCGCCGGACTAGCGGGCGCCTGGGATACGCAGTATTTT.

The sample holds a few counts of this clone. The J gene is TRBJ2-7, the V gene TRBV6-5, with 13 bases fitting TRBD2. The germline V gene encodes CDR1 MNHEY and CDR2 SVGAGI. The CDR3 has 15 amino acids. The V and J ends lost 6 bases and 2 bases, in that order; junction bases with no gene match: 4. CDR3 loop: CASSSGTSGTYEQYF. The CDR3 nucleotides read TGTGCCAGCAGCTCCGGGACTAGCGGGACCTACGAGCAGTACTTC.

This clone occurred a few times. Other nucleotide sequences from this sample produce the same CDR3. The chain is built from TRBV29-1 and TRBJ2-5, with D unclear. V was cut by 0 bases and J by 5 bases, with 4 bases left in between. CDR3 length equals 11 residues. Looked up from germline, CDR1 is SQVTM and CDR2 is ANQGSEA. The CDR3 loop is CSVEDLETQYF. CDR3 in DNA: TGCAGCGTTGAAGATCTGGAGACCCAGTACTTC.

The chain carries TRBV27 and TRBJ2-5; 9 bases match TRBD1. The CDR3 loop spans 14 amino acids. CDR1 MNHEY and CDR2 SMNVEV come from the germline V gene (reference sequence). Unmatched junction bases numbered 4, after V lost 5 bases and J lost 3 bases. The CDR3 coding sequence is TGTGCCAGCAGTAGAGACAGGGGGGAAGAGACCCAGTACTTC. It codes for CASSRDRGEETQYF.

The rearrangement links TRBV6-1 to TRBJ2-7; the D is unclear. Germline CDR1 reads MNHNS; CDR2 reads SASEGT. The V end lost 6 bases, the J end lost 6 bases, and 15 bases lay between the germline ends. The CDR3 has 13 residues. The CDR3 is CASRDDRSIEQYF. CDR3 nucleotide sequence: TGTGCCAGCAGGGACGATAGATCCATCGAGCAGTACTTC.

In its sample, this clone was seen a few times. The CDR3 coding sequence is TGTGCCTACAAGGAGAGGGTTGAGTCACCCCTCCACTTT. Protein: CAYKERVESPLHF. This chain uses TRBV6-6 with TRBJ1-6; no firm D call. Deletions cut 11 bases from V and 10 bases from J, with 18 bases between. The CDR3 is 13 amino acids. Germline V gene data show CDR1 as MNHNY and CDR2 as SVGAGI (reference sequence).

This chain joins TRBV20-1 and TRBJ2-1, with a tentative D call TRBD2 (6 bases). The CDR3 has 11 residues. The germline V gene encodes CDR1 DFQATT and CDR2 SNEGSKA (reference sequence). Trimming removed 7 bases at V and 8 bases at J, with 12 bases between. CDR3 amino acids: CSVLGGHEQFF. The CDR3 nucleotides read TGCAGTGTCCTGGGGGGACATGAGCAGTTCTTC.

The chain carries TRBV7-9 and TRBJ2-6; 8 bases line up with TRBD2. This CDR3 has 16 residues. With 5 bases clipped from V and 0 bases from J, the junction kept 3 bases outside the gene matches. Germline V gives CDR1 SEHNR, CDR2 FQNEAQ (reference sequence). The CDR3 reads CASSPGLASGANVLTF. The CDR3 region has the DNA TGTGCCAGCAGCCCTGGACTAGCCTCTGGGGCCAACGTCCTGACTTTC. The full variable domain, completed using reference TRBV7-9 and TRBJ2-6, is DTGVSQNPRHKITKRGQNVTFRCDPISEHNRLYWYRQTLGQGPEFLTYFQNEAQLEKSRLLSDRFSAERPKGSFSTLEIQRTEQGDSAMYLCASSPGLASGANVLTFGAGSRLTVL.

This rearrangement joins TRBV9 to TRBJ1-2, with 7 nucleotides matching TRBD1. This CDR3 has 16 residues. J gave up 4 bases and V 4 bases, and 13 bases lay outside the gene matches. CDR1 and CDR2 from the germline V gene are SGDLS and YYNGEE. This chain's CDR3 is CASSKGSDRAPYGYTF. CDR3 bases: TGTGCCAGCAGCAAAGGGAGCGACAGGGCTCCCTATGGCTACACCTTC.

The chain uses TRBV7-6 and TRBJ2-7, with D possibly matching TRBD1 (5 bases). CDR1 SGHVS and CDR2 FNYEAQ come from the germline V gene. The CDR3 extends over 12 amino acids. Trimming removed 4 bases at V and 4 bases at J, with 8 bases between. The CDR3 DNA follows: TGTGCCAGCAGCTCGACAGATTACGAGCAGTACTTC. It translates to CASSSTDYEQYF.

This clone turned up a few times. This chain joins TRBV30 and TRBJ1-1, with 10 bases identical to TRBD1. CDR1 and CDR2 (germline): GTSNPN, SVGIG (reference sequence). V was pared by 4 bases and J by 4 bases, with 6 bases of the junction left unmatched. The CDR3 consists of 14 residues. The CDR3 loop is CAWNAGTGVTEAFF. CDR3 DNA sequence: TGTGCCTGGAATGCAGGGACAGGGGTCACTGAAGCTTTCTTT.

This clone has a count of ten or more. The CDR3 nucleotides read TGTGCCAGCAGTTTAGAGGCAGGCCGTGGCTACACCTTC. Translated: CASSLEAGRGYTF. The V call is TRBV28, the J call TRBJ1-2, with D unresolved. The CDR3 has 13 residues. Trimming stripped 2 bases from V and 7 bases from J, with 11 bases between. Germline V gene sequence: CDR1 MDHEN, CDR2 SYDVKM.